The T cell receptor beta chain described here comes from a study of blood T cell repertoires in COVID-19. About the research overall: Sources were T cells, B-cell-depleted T cells, or PBMCs; the material itself was cDNA or gDNA.

After removal of 4 bases from V and 4 bases from J, the junction contained 3 bases not matched to a gene. CDR1 SGHNT and CDR2 YYREEE come from the germline V gene (reference sequence). This CDR3 has 13 residues. Libraries were prepared by immunoSEQ multiplex PCR; TCRdb keeps only in-frame clonotypes and omits some of them. Counted here are fewer than 350,000 clones, 85% to 90% occurring once; the ten biggest clones make up approximately 4%. Input material: PBMCs or T cells enriched from blood (not recorded which). The chain joins TRBV5-4 to TRBJ1-1; 8 nucleotides match TRBD1. The source of this sequence is a woman aged 25 to 45 with acute COVID-19. The chain's CDR3 is CASSATGGTEAFF. CDR3 sequence (DNA): TGTGCCAGCAGCGCCACAGGGGGCACTGAAGCTTTCTTT. Variable domain in full (rest from reference TRBV5-4 and TRBJ1-1): ETGVTQSPTHLIKTRGQQVTLRCSSQSGHNTVSWYQQALGQGPQFIFQYYREEENGRGNFPPRFSGLQFPNYSSELNVNALELDDSALYLCASSATGGTEAFFGQGTRLTVV.